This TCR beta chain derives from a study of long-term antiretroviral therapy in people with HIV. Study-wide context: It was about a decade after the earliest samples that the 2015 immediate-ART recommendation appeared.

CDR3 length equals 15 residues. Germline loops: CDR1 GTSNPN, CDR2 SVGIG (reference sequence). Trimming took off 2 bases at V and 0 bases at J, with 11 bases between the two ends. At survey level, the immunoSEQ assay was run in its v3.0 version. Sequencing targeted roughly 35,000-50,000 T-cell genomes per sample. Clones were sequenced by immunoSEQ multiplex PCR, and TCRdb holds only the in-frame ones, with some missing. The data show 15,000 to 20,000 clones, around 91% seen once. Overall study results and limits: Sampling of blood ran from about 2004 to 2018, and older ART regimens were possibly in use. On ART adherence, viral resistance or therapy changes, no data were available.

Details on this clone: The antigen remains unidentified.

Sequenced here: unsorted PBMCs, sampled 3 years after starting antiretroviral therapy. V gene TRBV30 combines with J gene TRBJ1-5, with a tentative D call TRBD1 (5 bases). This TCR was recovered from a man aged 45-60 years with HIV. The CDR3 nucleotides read TGTGCCTGGAGTCAGGGAGGGATTAGCAATCAGCCCCAGCATTTT. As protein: CAWSQGGISNQPQHF.